One sample yielded the 32 T cell receptor beta chains listed below, sequenced in a study of blood T cells in healthy people across ages. A J-beta primer mix and a sample-barcoded 5' primer were used in a second PCR of about 6 to 12 cycles. TCRdb used MiXCR to reprocess the 5' RACE reads, holding one entry per CDR3 protein. The sample has roughly 1.9 million distinct CDR3 sequences; about two fifths are singletons. Sequencing used blood. The receptor set was obtained from a human donor in good health.

The chain recombines TRBV24-1 with TRBJ1-2, with no clear D. The CDR3 has 14 residues. Trimming stripped 4 bases from V and 4 bases from J, with 12 bases between. CDR1 is KGHDR, CDR2 SFDVKD, per germline. The CDR3 DNA is TGTGCCACCAGTGACCCCACTGATCCCTATGGCTACACCTTC. It translates to CATSDPTDPYGYTF.

The gene calls are TRBV12-3 or TRBV12-4 and TRBJ2-5, with D possibly TRBD1 on 7 matching bases. Trimming took off 6 bases at V and 11 bases at J, with 22 bases between the two ends. The length of the CDR3 is 14 residues. The CDR3: CASRITGDGGTQYF. The CDR3 coding sequence is TGTGCCAGCAGAATTACAGGGGACGGCGGGACTCAGTACTTC.

The table lists this clonotype with a few counts. The chain combines TRBV7-9 with TRBJ2-3; D unresolved. Germline V gene data show CDR1 as SEHNR and CDR2 as FQNEAQ (reference sequence). Trimming removed 5 bases at V and 6 bases at J, with 15 bases between. The CDR3 contains 14 residues. This CDR3 is CASSHALASDTQYF. Here the CDR3 DNA reads TGTGCCAGCAGCCACGCGTTAGCCTCTGATACGCAGTATTTT.

The chain links TRBV7-9 to TRBJ2-5, with TRBD1 as a possible D gene (7 bases). Germline CDR1 reads SEHNR; CDR2 reads FQNEAQ (reference sequence). The V and J ends lost 6 bases and 4 bases respectively, with 21 bases between them. This CDR3 spans 16 amino acids. CDR3 nucleotides: TGTGCCAGCAGTTCCAGACTAGGAGGGGGCCGAGAGACCCAGTACTTC. Translating gives CASSSRLGGGRETQYF.

The chain employs TRBV7-9 and TRBJ1-1, with 8 bases fitting TRBD1. The germline CDR1 and CDR2 sequences are SEHNR and FQNEAQ (reference sequence). V shed 5 bases and J 3 bases; nucleotides not matched to a gene: 11. This CDR3 comprises 16 residues. The DNA of the CDR3 is TGTGCCAGCAGCCCCACCAGGGGGCTTGGGGACACTGAAGCTTTCTTT. This gives the protein CASSPTRGLGDTEAFF. Together with reference TRBV7-9 and TRBJ1-1, the CDR3 gives the full variable domain: DTGVSQNPRHKITKRGQNVTFRCDPISEHNRLYWYRQTLGQGPEFLTYFQNEAQLEKSRLLSDRFSAERPKGSFSTLEIQRTEQGDSAMYLCASSPTRGLGDTEAFFGQGTRLTVV.

The rearrangement links TRBV5-1 to TRBJ2-7; D is ambiguous. Trimming stripped 4 bases from V and 3 bases from J, with 8 bases between. The CDR3 has 12 residues. The V gene's germline CDR1 is SGHRS and CDR2 YFSETQ. The CDR3 nucleotides are TGCGCCAGCAGCCAACAAAACTACGAGCAGTACTTC. Translated: CASSQQNYEQYF.

The chain is built from TRBV20-1 and TRBJ2-5; TRBD2 matches 9 bases. The CDR3 spans 16 residues. V lost 0 bases, J lost 1 base, and 6 bases stayed unmatched. CDR1 DFQATT and CDR2 SNEGSKA come from the germline V gene (reference sequence). The CDR3 sequence: CSARDPGLASQETQYF. The DNA for the CDR3 is TGCAGTGCTAGAGATCCCGGACTAGCGAGCCAAGAGACCCAGTACTTC.

V and J are TRBV7-7 and TRBJ2-3, with 7 nucleotides matching TRBD2. Per the germline V gene, CDR1 is SSHAT and CDR2 is FNYEAQ (reference sequence). The CDR3 contains 12 residues. Trimming cost V 5 bases and J 7 bases; bases outside gene matches: 3. The CDR3 reads CASSPGGNTQYF. As DNA, the CDR3 is TGTGCCAGCAGCCCGGGGGGTAATACGCAGTATTTT.

This clonotype was counted ten times or more. The chain employs TRBV15 and TRBJ2-7; TRBD2 matches at 10 bases. V lost 5 bases, J lost 1 base, and 5 bases stayed unmatched. Germline CDR1 reads LNHNV; CDR2 reads YYDKDF (reference sequence). The CDR3 spans 15 residues. CDR3 coding DNA: TGTGCCACCAGCGCGATAGCGGGGGGTTCCTACGAGCAGTACTTC. The encoded protein is CATSAIAGGSYEQYF.

This clonotype came up a few times. The chain combines TRBV29-1 with TRBJ2-2; TRBD1 agrees at 9 bases. The J segment lost 3 bases and the V segment lost 6 bases, leaving 5 bases of the junction unmatched. The germline gives CDR1 SQVTM, CDR2 ANQGSEA. The length of the CDR3 is 14 residues. CDR3 sequence reads: CSVETGGDTGELFF. CDR3 in DNA: TGCAGCGTAGAGACAGGGGGGGACACCGGGGAGCTGTTTTTT.

The chain employs TRBV20-1 and TRBJ2-7; D remains unclear. The J call may not be correct, given that the DNA end is closer to TRBJ2-5. The CDR3 runs 12 residues. Per germline, CDR1 DFQATT and CDR2 SNEGSKA (reference sequence). CDR3 DNA sequence: TGCAGTGCTTTTAACCCATTAGAGACCCAGTACTTC. As protein: CSAFNPLETQYF.

Concerning this clonotype itself: The germline gene is not matched at one end of the junction; a read error may be the cause. As DNA, the CDR3 is TGTACCAGCAGCGTAGAACACACACTCAACTATGGCTACACCTTC. It yields the protein CTSSVEHTLNYGYTF. This rearrangement joins TRBV9 to TRBJ1-2; D is uncertain. From germline, CDR1 is SGDLS and CDR2 YYNGEE. This CDR3 comprises 15 residues. Together with reference TRBV9 and TRBJ1-2, the CDR3 gives the full variable domain: DSGVTQTPKHLITATGQRVTLRCSPRSGDLSVYWYQQSLDQGLQFLIQYYNGEERAKGNILERFSAQQFPDLHSELNLSSLELGDSALYFCTSSVEHTLNYGYTFGSGTRLTVV.

This chain connects TRBV4-1 to TRBJ2-2; possibly TRBD1 for D (5 bases). The CDR3 is 15 amino acids. V was trimmed by 4 bases and J by 0 bases, leaving 9 bases between them. Per the germline V gene, CDR1 is MGHRA and CDR2 is YSYEKL. CDR3 loop: CASSPAGSNTGELFF. CDR3 sequence (DNA): TGCGCCAGCAGCCCGGCAGGGTCGAACACCGGGGAGCTGTTTTTT.

The chain couples TRBV12-3 or TRBV12-4 to TRBJ1-4; D gene uncertain. V was clipped by 6 bases and J by 6 bases, with 11 bases between them. This CDR3 has 13 amino acids. This CDR3 is CASRSSQYEKLFF. The DNA for the CDR3 is TGTGCCAGCAGATCTTCCCAGTATGAAAAACTGTTTTTT.

The chain couples TRBV3-1 to TRBJ2-4, with 9 nucleotides matching TRBD1. This CDR3 is built from 15 residues. Losses at the gene ends were 6 bases for V and 3 bases for J; bases not matched to a gene: 6. CDR1 and CDR2 from the germline V gene are LGHDT and YNNKEL (reference sequence). The DNA of the CDR3 is TGTGCCAGCAGTTTTGGGACAGGGTTCAAAAACATTCAGTACTTC. The encoded protein is CASSFGTGFKNIQYF.

The rearrangement uses TRBV7-2 and TRBJ2-7; D is unclear. The CDR3 runs to 13 residues. Germline CDR1 and CDR2: SGHTA and FQGNSA. Trimming removed 3 bases at V and 2 bases at J, with 8 bases between. In DNA form, the CDR3 reads TGTGCCAGCAGCTTCAGATTTCCCTACGAGCAGTACTTC. It encodes CASSFRFPYEQYF.

This clonotype was recorded a few times. The V and J genes are TRBV27 and TRBJ2-5; perhaps TRBD2 as D (6 bases). This CDR3 spans 13 amino acids. CDR1 and CDR2 (germline): MNHEY, SMNVEV (reference sequence). Trimming stripped 4 bases from V and 4 bases from J, with 10 bases between. The CDR3 sequence is CASSWEDGETQYF. CDR3 bases: TGTGCCAGCAGTTGGGAGGATGGAGAGACCCAGTACTTC.

V is TRBV7-2 and J is TRBJ1-2; 8 bases match TRBD1. The CDR3 sequence is 15 residues long. Germline V gene data show CDR1 as SGHTA and CDR2 as FQGNSA. The V and J ends lost 5 bases and 3 bases, in that order; junction bases with no gene match: 8. The DNA of the CDR3 is TGTGCCAGCAGCATCGGGACAGGAGCTTACTATGGCTACACCTTC. The encoded protein is CASSIGTGAYYGYTF. Full variable domain (missing parts from reference TRBV7-2 and TRBJ1-2): GAGVSQSPSNKVTEKGKDVELRCDPISGHTALYWYRQSLGQGLEFLIYFQGNSAPDKSGLPSDRFSAERTGGSVSTLTIQRTQQEDSAVYLCASSIGTGAYYGYTFGSGTRLTVV.

The DNA of the CDR3 is TGTGCCAGCAGATTCTCCGGGGATTCACCCCTCCACTTT. Its translation is CASRFSGDSPLHF. The rearrangement uses TRBV7-3 and TRBJ1-6, with D hard to call. V was cut by 6 bases and J by 8 bases, with 11 bases left in between. Germline values: CDR1 SGHTA, CDR2 FQGTGA. The CDR3 contains 13 residues.

To note about this clonotype: A much larger clonotype is one base distant, so this may be a read error. The chain uses TRBV29-1 and TRBJ2-3, with 9 bases matching TRBD1. Trimming at V came to 6 bases and at J to 4 bases, leaving 8 bases not matched to a gene. Germline V CDR1 and CDR2: SQVTM, ANQGSEA. This CDR3 spans 14 amino acids. CDR3 nucleotide sequence: TGCAGCGTCGTGCGAGGACAGGGGTCAGATACGCAGTATTTT. Translation gives CSVVRGQGSDTQYF.

The J gene is TRBJ1-2, the V gene TRBV10-3; TRBD1 aligns across 7 bases. The CDR3 length is 14 residues. CDR1 and CDR2 from the germline V gene are ENHRY and SYGVKD. The V segment lost 2 bases and the J segment 5 bases; nucleotides outside the gene matches: 5. CDR3 sequence (DNA): TGTGCCATCAGTGAGGCCGGGACAGTTTATGGCTACACCTTC. Translating it yields CAISEAGTVYGYTF.

The chain is built from TRBV5-5 and TRBJ2-1; 10 nucleotides align to TRBD2. The CDR3 is made up of 15 amino acids. Per germline, CDR1 SGHKS and CDR2 YYEKEE (reference sequence). Losses at the gene ends were 4 bases for V and 7 bases for J; bases not matched to a gene: 8. CDR3 coding DNA: TGTGCCAGCAGCGCCCCTAGCGGGGGACGGAATGAGCAGTTCTTC. It translates to CASSAPSGGRNEQFF.

The chain has TRBV29-1 and TRBJ2-3; 13 bases are a match to TRBD2. With V trimmed by 4 bases and J by 10 bases, 8 bases remained unmatched. This CDR3 region has 14 residues. CDR1 is SQVTM and CDR2 is ANQGSEA in the germline V gene. This CDR3 reads CSVGTSGGAIAQYF. CDR3 bases: TGCAGCGTTGGAACTAGCGGGGGGGCTATCGCGCAGTATTTT.

This clonotype was counted once. Germline is not matched at one junction end, which may reflect a read error. This rearrangement joins TRBV4-3 to TRBJ2-5; D is unresolved. CDR1 LGHNA and CDR2 YSLEER come from the germline V gene. CDR3 size: 13 residues. CDR3 sequence reads: CASSPVKEETPYF. The CDR3 nucleotides read TGCGCCAGCAGCCCAGTAAAGGAAGAGACCCCGTACTTC.

V and J are TRBV29-1 and TRBJ2-5; D gene unclear. Looked up from germline, CDR1 is SQVTM and CDR2 is ANQGSEA. This CDR3 has 15 residues. Trimming removed 2 bases at V and 4 bases at J, with 17 bases between. The CDR3 DNA reads TGCAGCGTTGAAACGCGCCTGGGTAAGGGAGAGACCCAGTACTTC. Translation: CSVETRLGKGETQYF. The full variable domain, its missing parts supplied by reference TRBV29-1 and TRBJ2-5, is SAVISQKPSRDICQRGTSLTIQCQVDSQVTMMFWYRQQPGQSLTLIATANQGSEATYESGFVIDKFPISRPNLTFSTLTVSNMSPEDSSIYLCSVETRLGKGETQYFGPGTRLLVL.

The chain combines TRBV21-1 with TRBJ2-7; the table's TRBD1 call for D was not verified on the DNA. TRBV21-1 is marked as a pseudogene. The CDR3 runs to 13 residues. The CDR3 DNA is TGTGCCAGCAGCATAAGGTCCAGGGACGAGCAGTACTTC. This codes for CASSIRSRDEQYF.

This clonotype was detected ten times or more. The J gene is TRBJ2-5, the V gene TRBV29-1, with TRBD1 matching 9 bases. Germline V gene lookup returns CDR1 SQVTM and CDR2 ANQGSEA. The CDR3 has 14 residues. With 7 bases clipped from V and 4 bases from J, the junction kept 10 bases outside the gene matches. The CDR3 DNA is TGCAGCGGAGGGGACAGGGAAGGGCGAGAGACCCAGTACTTC. It codes for CSGGDREGRETQYF.

This rearrangement joins TRBV5-1 to TRBJ2-7; 8 bases line up with TRBD1. The CDR3 contains 14 residues. Germline V gene sequence: CDR1 SGHRS, CDR2 YFSETQ. V lost 4 bases to trimming and J lost 7 bases; unmatched junction nucleotides: 10. CDR3 in amino acids: CASSPGQGTGEQYF. The CDR3 DNA is TGCGCCAGCAGCCCAGGACAGGGAACGGGTGAGCAGTACTTC.

A few counts support this clonotype. The V call is TRBV10-3, the J call TRBJ2-7; 7 bases match TRBD2. Trimming took 3 bases from V and 0 from J; bases not matched to a gene: 11. Germline V gene lookup returns CDR1 ENHRY and CDR2 SYGVKD. CDR3 length: 17 residues. The CDR3 region has the DNA TGTGCCATCAGTGACCCATTTCGGGGGGTAAGCTCCTACGAGCAGTACTTC. This gives the protein CAISDPFRGVSSYEQYF.

This clonotype was observed a handful of times. This rearrangement joins TRBV24-1 to TRBJ2-3, with a possible D match to TRBD2 (5 bases). The CDR3 runs to 15 residues. CDR1 and CDR2 from the germline V gene are KGHDR and SFDVKD. Trimming stripped 6 bases from V and 2 bases from J, with 14 bases between. CDR3: CATSRTRGITDTQYF. The CDR3 region has the DNA TGTGCCACCAGTCGAACACGGGGAATCACAGATACGCAGTATTTT.

The chain uses TRBV6-2 or TRBV6-3 and TRBJ2-5; either TRBD1 or TRBD2 may fit D (7 bases each). The CDR3 length is 16 residues. The ends were cut back, 6 bases at V and 9 bases at J, with 26 bases in the middle. CDR1 and CDR2 from the germline V gene are MNHEY and SVGEGT. The CDR3 region is CASRRTGQGGREAQYF. CDR3 sequence (DNA): TGTGCCAGCAGGCGGACGGGGCAGGGGGGTCGGGAGGCCCAGTACTTC.

The V gene is TRBV20-1, the J gene TRBJ1-2; no definite D call. Germline V gene sequence: CDR1 DFQATT, CDR2 SNEGSKA (reference sequence). CDR3 size: 14 residues. Trimming took 5 bases from V and 4 from J, leaving 17 bases between them. DNA of the CDR3: TGCAGTGCTCCGGTTGGTAACAGACGCTATGGCTACACCTTC. Its translation: CSAPVGNRRYGYTF.